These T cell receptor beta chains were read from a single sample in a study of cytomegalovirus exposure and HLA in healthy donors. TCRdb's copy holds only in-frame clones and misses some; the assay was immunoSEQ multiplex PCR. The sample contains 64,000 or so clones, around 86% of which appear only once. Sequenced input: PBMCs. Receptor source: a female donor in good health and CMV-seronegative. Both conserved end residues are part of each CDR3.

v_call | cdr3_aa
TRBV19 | CATKTSGGSYEQYF
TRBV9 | CASSAYGGTSGTQETQYF
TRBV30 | CAWSERYEQYF
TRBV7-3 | CASSRTSIADTQYF
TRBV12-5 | CASGFGRGREQYF
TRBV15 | CATSRDVGTGSTDTQYF
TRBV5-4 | CASSYDRGQGEQYF
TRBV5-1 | CASSFGQGNEKLFF
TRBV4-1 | CASSQAQSGQGAFEQYF
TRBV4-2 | CASSQALGTAGQDEKLFF
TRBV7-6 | CASSYFLAGSSYNEQFF
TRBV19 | CASGQGMQPQHF
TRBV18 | CASSPPGSKNIQYF
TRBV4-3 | CASSQDDRTRSYNTSGGYTF
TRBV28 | CASSAGQTYEQYF
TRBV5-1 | CASSLSGGADTQYF
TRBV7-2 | CASSFRQLSYNEQFF
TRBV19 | CASSPTSYREKSYEQYF
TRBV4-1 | CASSQGVASGGYEQYF
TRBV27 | CASRHRETSTDTQYF
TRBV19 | CASSLARRSASSYEQYF
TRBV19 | CASRPTGEGTDTQYF
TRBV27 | CASSFDRVSPLHF
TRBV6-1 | CASSERAGLDQPQHF
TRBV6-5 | CASSYTVGVEQYF
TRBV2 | CASRTTSGRAQYNEQFF
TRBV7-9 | CASSFEYEQYF
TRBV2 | CASRDRVSGNTIYF
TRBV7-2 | CASSKGLASYEQYF
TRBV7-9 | CASSLGTGDNEKLFF
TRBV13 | CASRKTGVAYEQYF
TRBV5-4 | CASSLGNGEAFF
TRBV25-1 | CASSEGQGGTDTQYF
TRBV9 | CASSVDSSTDTQYF
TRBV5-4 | CASSSSTGVFTDTQYF
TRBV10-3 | CAISESSQIKTQYF
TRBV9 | CASSVTTGIAGANVLTF